Detailed here is one T cell receptor beta chain. Followed longitudinally, the Seattle patients had been enrolled during active infection. This record belongs to a study of blood T cell repertoires in COVID-19. About the research overall: The United States, Italy and Spain supplied acute and convalescent COVID-19 samples. PBMCs, B-cell-depleted T cells, or T cells were the source of the cDNA or gDNA that made up the material.

Germline V lookup: CDR1 MNHEY, CDR2 SMNVEV (reference sequence). This CDR3 comprises 15 residues. V shed 7 bases and J shed 0 bases, with 15 bases lying between them. Original processing notes: Estimation of nucleated cell counts was performed using reference gene primer amplification. Assay: immunoSEQ multiplex PCR; the TCRdb copy retains only in-frame clones and omits some. That table gives V, J and clone size, and the DNA gave D and trimming. The data contain 150,000 to 200,000 clones, 70% to 80% of them singletons. The TCR originated in a woman in her thirties or forties with COVID-19, enrolled during active disease. The V gene is TRBV27, the J gene TRBJ1-1; D not resolved. Sequencing was done on a sample of peripheral blood. CDR3 DNA: TGTGCCAGCAAGCCGGGTGGCCGCATGAACACTGAAGCTTTCTTT. Its translation: CASKPGGRMNTEAFF.